This T cell receptor (beta chain) emerged from a study of shared clonotypes between healthy human individuals. Naive CD8 isolation took CD45RO-negative cells positively selected for CCR7 and excluded terminally differentiated effector memory CD45RA+ cells. As regards this clone: What it binds is unknown.

In germline, CDR1 is GTSNPN, CDR2 SVGIG (reference sequence). The germline V and J ends were trimmed by 1 base and 0 bases, with 15 bases remaining between them. The CDR3 totals 16 residues. Study outcomes and limitations: The authors expected sequencing depth to affect clonotype sharing among donors. Despite large depth, rarefaction showed incomplete sorted-subset sequencing.

Profiling relied on immunoSEQ multiplex PCR, and the TCRdb table lists in-frame clones only, not all of them. This sample carries some 2.1 million clones, over 85% of them seen once, and the ten largest clones take around 1.7%. The source material was naive CD8+ T cells from PBMCs. The clonotype originates from a man aged 18 to 30 in good health. Some clones in this sample may be carry-over from other donors' samples. This sequence joins TRBV30 and TRBJ1-2; D remains unclear. Here the CDR3 reads CAWSGLEGLANYGYTF. The CDR3 region has the DNA TGTGCCTGGAGTGGGCTTGAAGGACTAGCTAACTATGGCTACACCTTC.